The source of this T cell receptor (beta chain) is a study of blood T cell repertoires in COVID-19. Study overall: Sites in the United States, Italy and Spain provided acute and convalescent COVID-19 samples. Sample material is recorded as cDNA or gDNA derived from T cells, B-cell-depleted T cells, or PBMCs.

Authors' data handling: Nucleated cell number was recorded as an estimate derived from reference gene primer amplification. The data were produced by immunoSEQ multiplex PCR, yet TCRdb's version contains in-frame clones alone and is incomplete. The DNA gave D and trimming, while V, J and clone size come from that table. The repertoire holds about 70,000 clones, with more than 80% as singletons. CDR1 is MNHNY, CDR2 SVGAGI, per germline (reference sequence). J lost 4 bases, V lost 4 bases, and 7 bases had no gene match. This CDR3 region has 15 residues. The clonotype comes from an elderly man with acute or convalescent COVID-19. Material: peripheral blood. The V gene is TRBV6-6, the J gene TRBJ1-3, with 7 bases that match TRBD1. In DNA, the CDR3 is TGTGCCAGCAGTTTCGACCTGACAGGGGGAAACACCATATATTTT. Amino acids: CASSFDLTGGNTIYF.